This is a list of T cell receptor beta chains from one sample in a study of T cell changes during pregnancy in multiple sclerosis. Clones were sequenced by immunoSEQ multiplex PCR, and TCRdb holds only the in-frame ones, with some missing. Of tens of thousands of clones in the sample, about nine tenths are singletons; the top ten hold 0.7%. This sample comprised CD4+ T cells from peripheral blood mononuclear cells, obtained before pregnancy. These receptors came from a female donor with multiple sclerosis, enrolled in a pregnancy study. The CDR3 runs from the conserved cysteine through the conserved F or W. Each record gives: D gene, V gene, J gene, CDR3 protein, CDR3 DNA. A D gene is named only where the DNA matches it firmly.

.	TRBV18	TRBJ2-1	CASSPREGHEQFF	TGTGCCAGCTCACCGAGAGAGGGTCATGAGCAGTTCTTC
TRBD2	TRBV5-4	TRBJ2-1	CASSKTGTSRYNEQFF	TGTGCCAGCAGCAAGACCGGGACTAGCCGCTACAATGAGCAGTTCTTC
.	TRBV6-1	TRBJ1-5	CASSKTGNQPQHF	TGTGCCAGCAGTAAAACAGGGAATCAGCCCCAGCATTTT
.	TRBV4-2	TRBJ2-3	CASSPQDRKQPTDTQYF	TGTGCCAGCAGCCCACAGGACAGAAAGCAACCCACAGATACGCAGTATTTT
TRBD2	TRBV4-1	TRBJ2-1	CASNHGSGGLLSSYNEQFF	TGCGCCAGTAACCACGGCAGCGGGGGCCTACTAAGCTCCTACAATGAGCAGTTCTTC
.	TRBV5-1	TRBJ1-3	CASSREGVGNTIYF	TGCGCCAGCAGCCGGGAGGGTGTCGGAAACACCATATATTTT
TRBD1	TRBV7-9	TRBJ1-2	CASSSHDRDRERGYGYTF	TGTGCCAGCAGCTCACATGATCGGGACAGGGAGCGAGGCTATGGCTACACCTTC
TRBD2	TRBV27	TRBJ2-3	CASSPIRASGRARGTDTQYF	TGTGCCAGCAGCCCAATCAGGGCTAGCGGGAGGGCCAGGGGCACAGATACGCAGTATTTT
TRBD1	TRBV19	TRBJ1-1	CASRSSGTVNTEAFF	TGTGCCAGTAGAAGCTCCGGGACAGTGAACACTGAAGCTTTCTTT
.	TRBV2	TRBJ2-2	CASSELRRTAGTGELFF	TGTGCCAGCAGTGAACTTCGGCGGACCGCGGGGACCGGGGAGCTGTTTTTT
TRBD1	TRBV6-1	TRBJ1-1	CASSGPDRGRGLEAFF	TGTGCCAGCAGTGGGCCCGACAGGGGCCGGGGGTTGGAAGCTTTCTTT
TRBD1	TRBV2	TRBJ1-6	CASSRQGALESPLHF	TGTGCCAGCAGCCGACAGGGAGCGTTGGAATCACCCCTCCACTTT
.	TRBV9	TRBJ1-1	CASSYIQQGNTEAFF	TGTGCCAGCAGTTATATTCAGCAGGGGAACACTGAAGCTTTCTTT
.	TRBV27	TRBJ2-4	CASSMRFAKNIQYF	TGTGCCAGCAGTATGCGTTTTGCCAAAAACATTCAGTACTTC